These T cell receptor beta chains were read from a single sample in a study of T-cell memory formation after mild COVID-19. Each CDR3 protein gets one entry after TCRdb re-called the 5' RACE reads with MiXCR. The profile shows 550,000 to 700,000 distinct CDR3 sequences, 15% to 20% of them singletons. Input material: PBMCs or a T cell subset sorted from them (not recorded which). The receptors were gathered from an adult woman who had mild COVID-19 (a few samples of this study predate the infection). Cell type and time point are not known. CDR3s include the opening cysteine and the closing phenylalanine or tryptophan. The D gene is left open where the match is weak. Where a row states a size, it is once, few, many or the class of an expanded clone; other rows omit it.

TGTGCCAGCAGCCAAATGACGGGACTCCAGAAGCAGTTCTTC	CASSQMTGLQKQFF	few	-	TRBJ2-1	TRBV14
TGCGCCAGCAGCCAAGTCAGCGGGGGCAGGTACAATGAGCAGTTCTTC	CASSQVSGGRYNEQFF	-	TRBD2	TRBJ2-1	TRBV4-1
TGCGCCAGCAGCTTGGGACAGGAGTACAATGAGCAGTTCTTC	CASSLGQEYNEQFF	many	-	TRBJ2-1	TRBV5-1
TGCGCCAGCAGCTCCCGACCAACTCTAGGGGAAAAACTGTTTTTT	CASSSRPTLGEKLFF	few	-	TRBJ1-4	TRBV4-1
TGTGCCAGCAGTCGACAGGAGTTCGGCGAGCAGTACTTC	CASSRQEFGEQYF	once	-	TRBJ2-7	TRBV12-3/TRBV12-4
TGTGCCAGCAGACGACAGGGGGTTGGCACCGGGGAGCTGTTTTTT	CASRRQGVGTGELFF	-	TRBD1	TRBJ2-2	TRBV6-6
TGCAGTGCTAGCCTGACAGGGGGTCTTGAAGCTTTCTTT	CSASLTGGLEAFF	few	TRBD1	TRBJ1-1	TRBV20-1
TGTGCCACCAGTTTCGACACGGCAGATACGCAGTATTTT	CATSFDTADTQYF	-	-	TRBJ2-3	TRBV24-1
TGTGCCAGCAGCCCCGGGGTACTAGCGCTTTACTCCTACGAGCAGTACTTC	CASSPGVLALYSYEQYF	-	TRBD2	TRBJ2-7	TRBV7-2
TGTGCCAGCAGCTTCACCGGCCAGGGACGTTATGGCTACACCTTC	CASSFTGQGRYGYTF	few	-	TRBJ1-2	TRBV12-3/TRBV12-4
TGCAGCGTCTTCCCTCGAGCGGGAGCTTCTCAAGAGACCCAGTACTTC	CSVFPRAGASQETQYF	-	TRBD2	TRBJ2-5	TRBV29-1
TGTGCCAGCAGCTTAGCAGGGTCCGGGGAGCTGTTTTTT	CASSLAGSGELFF	few	-	TRBJ2-2	TRBV7-9
TGTGCCAGCAGACTCGGGCGGTCGGAGCAGTTCTTC	CASRLGRSEQFF	-	-	TRBJ2-1	TRBV5-5
TGTGCCAGCAGCTTAGGAGGCGCAGGGGTGGGGCGGGAGAGGCTTTCGATGGAGTATTTT	CASSLGGAGVGRERLSMEYF	few	-	TRBJ2-3	TRBV7-3
TGTGCCAGCAGCTTCCATATTAGCCCCAGAGGGGGCCAAGAGACCCAGTACTTC	CASSFHISPRGGQETQYF	-	-	TRBJ2-5	TRBV7-2
TGTGCCAGCAGCTTAGTGGGACCACTAGCGGGAGACAACACCGGGGAGCTGTTTTTT	CASSLVGPLAGDNTGELFF	few	TRBD2	TRBJ2-2	TRBV7-6
TGCAGTGCTAGAGATTCAGGCGGATCCGGGGCTTACAATGAGCAGTTCTTC	CSARDSGGSGAYNEQFF	-	-	TRBJ2-1	TRBV20-1